The 18 T cell receptor beta chains below all came from one sample that was sequenced in a study of blood T cells in healthy people across ages. A J-beta primer mix and a sample-barcoded 5' primer were used in a second PCR of roughly 6 to 12 cycles. TCRdb passed the 5' RACE reads through MiXCR, listing each CDR3 protein once. This sample has under 700,000 distinct CDR3 sequences, with 24% found just once. This same sample was also part of a study on T cells of mothers and their children.

Sequencing was performed on blood. The receptors here all came from a boy between 5 and 17 years old in good health.

V gene TRBV6-6 combines with J gene TRBJ2-5; no clear D. Trimming removed 1 base at V and 4 bases at J, with 10 bases between. Germline V lookup: CDR1 MNHNY, CDR2 SVGAGI (reference sequence). The CDR3 has 14 residues. The CDR3 loop is CASSYFRLGETQYF. CDR3 bases: TGTGCCAGCAGTTACTTTAGACTGGGAGAGACCCAGTACTTC.

The chain couples TRBV5-1 to TRBJ2-5; either TRBD1 or TRBD2 may supply D (5 bases each). The CDR3 has 14 residues. V lost 1 base, J lost 3 bases, and 10 bases lay in between. Germline CDR1 and CDR2: SGHRS and YFSETQ. The CDR3, as DNA: TGCGCCAGCAGCTTGACCCAGGGAGAAGAGACCCAGTACTTC. It specifies CASSLTQGEETQYF.

The chain is built from TRBV28 and TRBJ1-4, with D perhaps matching TRBD1 (5 bases). V lost 3 bases to trimming and J lost 5 bases, with 16 bases between them. The CDR3 totals 16 residues. From germline, CDR1 is MDHEN and CDR2 SYDVKM. The CDR3 reads CASSLGLERGNEKLFF. The CDR3 DNA is TGTGCCAGCAGTTTGGGGCTCGAAAGGGGAAATGAAAAACTGTTTTTT.

V usage is TRBV7-2 and J usage is TRBJ2-7; 10 positions agree with TRBD2. The V gene's germline CDR1 is SGHTA and CDR2 FQGNSA. CDR3 length: 15 amino acids. Trimming at V came to 5 bases and at J to 1 base, leaving 5 bases not matched to a gene. Written as DNA, the CDR3 is TGTGCCAGCAGCCCGGGACTAGCGATTTCCTACGAGCAGTACTTC. It translates to CASSPGLAISYEQYF. Looking up the rest from reference TRBV7-2 and TRBJ2-7 gives the full variable domain: GAGVSQSPSNKVTEKGKDVELRCDPISGHTALYWYRQSLGQGLEFLIYFQGNSAPDKSGLPSDRFSAERTGGSVSTLTIQRTQQEDSAVYLCASSPGLAISYEQYFGPGTRLTVT.

This clonotype was observed many times. The chain has TRBV7-8 and TRBJ2-4; D is unresolved. The CDR3 runs to 16 residues. Germline V CDR1 and CDR2: SGHVS, FQNEAQ. Between the trimmed V and J ends, which lost 1 base and 4 bases, there was a span of 14 bases. CDR3 nucleotides: TGTGCCAGCAGCTTAGGGGAAGCAGGCGAAAAAAACATTCAGTACTTC. This gives the protein CASSLGEAGEKNIQYF.

Ten or more counts support this clonotype. The gene calls are TRBV4-3 and TRBJ1-4; D remains ambiguous. CDR1 and CDR2 (germline): LGHNA, YSLEER. This CDR3 is built from 13 residues. V lost 8 bases, J lost 5 bases, and 12 bases lay in between. In DNA, the CDR3 is TGCGCCAGCTCGCAGGATTGGAATGAAAAACTGTTTTTT. Its translation: CASSQDWNEKLFF.

CDR3 amino acids: CASSVGSVETQYF. For the CDR3, the DNA is TGTGCCAGCAGCGTAGGGAGCGTGGAGACCCAGTACTTC. This sequence joins TRBV9 and TRBJ2-5; D is ambiguous. This CDR3 comprises 13 residues. Germline loops: CDR1 SGDLS, CDR2 YYNGEE. V shed 0 bases and J shed 5 bases, with 8 bases lying between them.

The chain links TRBV12-5 to TRBJ2-5; a possible D gene is TRBD2 (5 bases). The CDR3 loop spans 12 amino acids. Trimming left V 5 bases short and J 4 bases short, with 8 bases between. Germline V gives CDR1 LGHNT, CDR2 FRNRAP. The CDR3: CASGLSGETQYF. CDR3 coding DNA: TGTGCTAGTGGTCTGAGCGGAGAGACCCAGTACTTC. Full variable domain (missing parts from reference TRBV12-5 and TRBJ2-5): DARVTQTPRHKVTEMGQEVTMRCQPILGHNTVFWYRQTMMQGLELLAYFRNRAPLDDSGMPKDRFSAEMPDATLATLKIQPSEPRDSAVYFCASGLSGETQYFGPGTRLLVL.

The V gene is TRBV28, the J gene TRBJ2-5; D is perhaps TRBD2 (7 bases). Near its end, the DNA agrees better with TRBJ2-1, so the J call may be wrong. The CDR3 covers 16 residues. The germline CDR1 and CDR2 sequences are MDHEN and SYDVKM. This CDR3 is CASSLFVGGAGNEQFF. DNA of the CDR3: TGTGCCAGCAGTTTATTCGTGGGGGGGGCCGGCAATGAGCAGTTCTTC.

This rearrangement joins TRBV9 to TRBJ2-7, with D perhaps TRBD2 (5 bases). The V gene lost 2 bases and the J gene lost 6 bases, with 12 bases spanning the gap. The CDR3 is made up of 13 amino acids. Germline-derived CDR1 and CDR2 are SGDLS and YYNGEE. The CDR3 loop is CASSVLSGGEQYF. The CDR3 DNA follows: TGTGCCAGCAGCGTGCTATCTGGAGGCGAGCAGTACTTC.

The chain uses TRBV7-2 and TRBJ1-2, with D perhaps TRBD1 (6 bases). Germline CDR1 is SGHTA and CDR2 is FQGNSA. The germline V and J ends were trimmed by 0 bases and 7 bases, with 15 bases remaining between them. The CDR3 loop spans 15 amino acids. The CDR3 region has the DNA TGTGCCAGCAGCTTAGCACCCGGACAGTGGGTTGGCTACACCTTC. Protein product: CASSLAPGQWVGYTF.

This chain uses TRBV29-1 with TRBJ2-7; D uncertain. The CDR3 is 13 residues long. Germline-derived CDR1 and CDR2 are SQVTM and ANQGSEA. Trimming took off 3 bases at V and 2 bases at J, with 11 bases between the two ends. The CDR3 reads CSVDSAGTYEQYF. Here the CDR3 DNA reads TGCAGCGTTGATTCAGCTGGGACCTACGAGCAGTACTTC.

The V call is TRBV29-1, the J call TRBJ2-3; D call uncertain. The CDR3 sequence is 13 residues long. Trimming removed 6 bases from V and 4 bases from J, with 14 bases in between. Germline values: CDR1 SQVTM, CDR2 ANQGSEA. CDR3 sequence reads: CSVRGPSPDTQYF. CDR3 nucleotide sequence: TGCAGCGTCCGCGGACCCTCACCAGATACGCAGTATTTT.

The J gene is TRBJ2-5, the V gene TRBV3-1; 13 bases line up with TRBD2. The J call may be faulty, since TRBJ2-7 better matches the DNA end. This CDR3 comprises 14 residues. Germline CDR1 is LGHDT and CDR2 is YNNKEL (reference sequence). The CDR3 is CASSILAGGYEQYF. The DNA of the CDR3 is TGTGCCAGCAGCATACTAGCGGGAGGGTACGAGCAGTACTTC.

V and J are TRBV28 and TRBJ2-7, with D perhaps TRBD2 (5 bases). Germline values: CDR1 MDHEN, CDR2 SYDVKM. The CDR3 is made up of 13 amino acids. Trimming cost V 7 bases and J 1 base, with 11 bases left between them. CDR3: CASMERNSYEQYF. As DNA, the CDR3 is TGTGCCAGCATGGAGCGGAATTCCTACGAGCAGTACTTC.

The rearrangement uses TRBV7-2 and TRBJ2-7; D not certain. Germline-derived CDR1 and CDR2 are SGHTA and FQGNSA. This CDR3 has 15 amino acids. Trimming removed 3 bases from V and 1 base from J, with 13 bases in between. CDR3: CASSLISDGSYEQYF. In DNA, the CDR3 is TGTGCCAGCAGCTTGATTTCGGACGGATCCTACGAGCAGTACTTC.

This clonotype was recorded a few times. This chain links TRBV3-1 with TRBJ2-7, with 10 bases matching TRBD2. TRBJ2-1 explains the end of the DNA better; the J call may be wrong. The germline CDR1 and CDR2 sequences are LGHDT and YNNKEL (reference sequence). This CDR3 is 15 amino acids long. The CDR3 coding sequence is TGTGCCAGCAGCCAAGGTCCTAGCGGGAGCTATGAGCAGTTCTTC. Protein sequence: CASSQGPSGSYEQFF.

This rearrangement joins TRBV28 to TRBJ2-7, with D tentatively TRBD2 (5 bases). The CDR3 loop spans 15 amino acids. The V end was cut by 4 bases, the J end by 2 bases, with 15 bases between. CDR1 and CDR2 from the germline V gene are MDHEN and SYDVKM. For the CDR3, the DNA is TGTGCCAGCAGTTCCCGGGCCCCCGGGACCTACGAGCAGTACTTC. This encodes CASSSRAPGTYEQYF.